This is a list of T cell receptor beta chains from one sample in a study of blood T cell repertoires in COVID-19. The assay was immunoSEQ multiplex PCR, and TCRdb's table has in-frame clones only and misses some. Of under 150,000 clones listed, 84% are singletons. Sequenced: PBMCs or T cells enriched from blood (not recorded which). Receptor source: a woman aged 50 to 65 who had been exposed to COVID-19. The CDR3 runs from the conserved cysteine through the conserved F or W. A D gene is named only where the DNA matches it firmly. Part of the rows lack a size; the others show once, few, many or a class for expanded clones.

NA TRBJ1-1 TRBV6-2/TRBV6-3 TRBD1 16 CASSYGQGGMNTEAFF TGTGCCAGCAGTTACGGACAGGGTGGGATGAACACTGAAGCTTTCTTT
NA TRBJ1-5 TRBV5-8 NA 15 CASKPTGPSNQPQHF TGTGCCAGCAAACCGACAGGCCCTAGCAATCAGCCCCAGCATTTT
NA TRBJ2-1 TRBV5-5 TRBD2 15 CASSRGSGSYNEQFF TGTGCCAGCAGCCGGGGGAGCGGGAGTTACAATGAGCAGTTCTTC
NA TRBJ2-1 TRBV20-1 NA 17 CSASAISPAGLDNEQFF TGCAGTGCTAGTGCCATATCCCCAGCGGGTCTCGACAATGAGCAGTTCTTC
NA TRBJ2-2 TRBV5-4 TRBD2 15 CASSPGLAETGELFF TGTGCCAGCAGCCCGGGACTAGCGGAAACCGGGGAGCTGTTTTTT
NA TRBJ1-6 TRBV18 NA 14 CASSQDRRNSPLHF TGTGCCAGCTCTCAAGACAGGAGAAATTCACCCCTCCACTTT
NA TRBJ1-2 TRBV5-1 TRBD1 16 CASSLLRQGQRGGYTF TGCGCCAGCAGCTTACTCCGACAGGGACAAAGAGGGGGCTACACCTTC
NA TRBJ2-5 TRBV9 TRBD1 15 CASSERTGWGETQYF TGTGCCAGCAGCGAACGGACAGGGTGGGGAGAGACCCAGTACTTC
NA TRBJ1-1 TRBV5-4 NA 16 CASSLGGRTGGTEAFF TGTGCCAGCAGTTTGGGGGGCCGTACCGGGGGCACTGAAGCTTTCTTT
NA TRBJ1-1 TRBV12-3/TRBV12-4 NA 11 CASSLGPEAFF TGTGCCAGCAGTTTGGGCCCTGAAGCTTTCTTT
NA TRBJ2-2 TRBV30 TRBD2 19 CAWSVSGVAGGVLTGELFF TGTGCCTGGAGTGTATCTGGGGTAGCGGGAGGGGTACTCACCGGGGAGCTGTTTTTT
NA TRBJ2-2 TRBV9 NA 14 CASGGTANTGELFF TGTGCCAGCGGTGGGACTGCGAACACCGGGGAGCTGTTTTTT
NA TRBJ2-7 TRBV4-1 TRBD2 15 CASSPPSGGSYEQYF TGCGCCAGCAGCCCACCGAGCGGGGGTTCCTACGAGCAGTACTTC
NA TRBJ1-2 TRBV19 TRBD1 13 CASNKGARYGYTF TGTGCCAGTAACAAGGGGGCGCGTTATGGCTACACCTTC
NA TRBJ1-5 TRBV27 TRBD1 15 CASSPGQVVNQPQHF TGTGCCAGCAGTCCGGGACAGGTGGTGAATCAGCCCCAGCATTTT
NA TRBJ1-5 TRBV6-5 TRBD1 15 CASSSGTGNDQPQHF TGTGCCAGCAGTTCCGGGACAGGGAACGATCAGCCCCAGCATTTT
NA TRBJ2-1 TRBV11-2 TRBD2 16 CASSPFRGRAYNEQFF TGTGCCAGCAGCCCGTTCCGCGGGAGAGCTTACAATGAGCAGTTCTTC
NA TRBJ2-5 TRBV12-3/TRBV12-4 NA 13 CASSPSGQETQYF TGTGCCAGCAGCCCCAGCGGCCAAGAGACCCAGTACTTC
NA TRBJ1-2 TRBV5-1 TRBD1 15 CASSRAGTGVEGYTF TGCGCCAGCAGCCGTGCCGGGACAGGGGTCGAAGGCTACACCTTC
NA TRBJ1-5 TRBV7-9 NA 12 CASSQQNQPQHF TGTGCCAGCAGCCAACAAAATCAGCCCCAGCATTTT
few TRBJ1-3 TRBV7-8 NA 17 CASSKPREGSSGNTIYF TGTGCCAGCAGCAAACCTCGGGAGGGGAGTTCTGGAAACACCATATATTTT
NA TRBJ1-3 TRBV7-2 NA 15 CASSLAAGTGNTIYF TGTGCCAGCAGCTTAGCGGCAGGGACTGGAAACACCATATATTTT
NA TRBJ1-6 TRBV7-2 NA 15 CASVRGGESNSPLHF TGTGCCAGCGTCCGGGGCGGGGAGAGTAATTCACCCCTCCACTTT
NA TRBJ2-3 TRBV25-1 NA 16 CASSLSVAGLDRGQYF TGTGCCAGCAGTTTATCAGTTGCAGGTTTAGACCGTGGGCAGTATTTT
NA TRBJ2-5 TRBV5-6 TRBD2 16 CASSLGLAGRQETQYF TGTGCCAGCAGCTTGGGGCTAGCGGGTCGCCAAGAGACCCAGTACTTC
NA TRBJ2-3 TRBV5-1 NA 16 CASSLNGRKSTDTQYF TGCGCCAGCAGCTTGAATGGGCGCAAGAGCACAGATACGCAGTATTTT
NA TRBJ2-5 TRBV11-2 TRBD2 16 CASSLVAGGPQETQYF TGTGCCAGCAGCTTAGTAGCGGGAGGCCCCCAAGAGACCCAGTACTTC
NA TRBJ1-2 TRBV30 TRBD1 13 CAWFRDRVGGYTF TGTGCCTGGTTCCGGGACAGGGTCGGGGGCTACACCTTC
once TRBJ2-2 TRBV9 NA 14 CASSVGGISGELFF TGTGCCAGCAGCGTAGGAGGAATCTCCGGGGAGCTGTTTTTT